Each of the 14 T cell receptor beta chains below was sequenced from the same sample in a study of CD8+CD57+ T cells in acquired aplastic anemia. CDR3 and TCR beta VDJ profiling relied on a genomic DNA template. MiXCR was run by TCRdb on the reads, yielding one entry per CDR3 protein. Here the sample spans 150,000 to 200,000 distinct CDR3 sequences, over 60% being singletons. The sample taken for sequencing was sorted CD4+, CD8+, or CD8+CD57+ T cells (not recorded which) from PBMCs. The receptors here all came from a human donor with severe aplastic anemia or a healthy control (not recorded which).

This clonotype was counted at least ten times. The rearrangement joins TRBV6-6 to TRBJ2-3; 14 bases agree with TRBD2. The germline V gene has CDR1 MNHNY and CDR2 SVGAGI (reference sequence). This CDR3 spans 17 amino acids. The trim removed 6 bases at V and 0 bases at J, leaving 5 bases unmatched. The CDR3 loop is CASSGLAGGLSTDTQYF. In nucleotides, the CDR3 is TGTGCCAGCAGCGGACTAGCGGGGGGACTTAGCACAGATACGCAGTATTTT.

Ten or more counts support this clonotype. This chain links TRBV12-3 or TRBV12-4 with TRBJ2-5; D is ambiguous. Trimming shortened V by 3 bases and J by 1 base, and 12 bases separated the two germline ends. CDR3 length equals 15 residues. In DNA form, the CDR3 reads TGTGCCAGCAGTTTTTCCTACCCTGGCCAAGAGACCCAGTACTTC. It translates to CASSFSYPGQETQYF.

V gene TRBV15 combines with J gene TRBJ2-7; D is undetermined. Germline V lookup: CDR1 LNHNV, CDR2 YYDKDF (reference sequence). V lost 10 bases, J lost 9 bases, and 10 bases lay in between. The CDR3 sequence is 9 residues long. CDR3 DNA sequence: TGTGCCAGCAGAGACTGGCAGTACTTC. It yields the protein CASRDWQYF.

The chain couples TRBV29-1 to TRBJ2-6; D uncertain. This CDR3 is 12 amino acids long. V was cut by 6 bases and J by 4 bases, with 7 bases left in between. The germline V gene has CDR1 SQVTM and CDR2 ANQGSEA. CDR3 residues: CSVWTGANVLTF. The CDR3 DNA follows: TGCAGCGTATGGACCGGGGCCAACGTCCTGACTTTC.

This chain uses TRBV14 with TRBJ1-4; no clear D gene. Germline CDR1 reads SGHDN; CDR2 reads FVKESK. This CDR3 is 14 amino acids long. Trimming pared 0 bases from V and 7 bases from J, leaving 9 bases between. CDR3 sequence: CASSQDVEAEKLFF. CDR3 nucleotide sequence: TGTGCCAGCAGCCAAGATGTGGAGGCTGAAAAACTGTTTTTT.

This clonotype is medium-sized in the sample. The gene calls are TRBV7-8 and TRBJ1-5, with D perhaps matching TRBD1 (5 bases). The germline V and J ends were trimmed by 5 bases and 0 bases, with 11 bases remaining between them. Looked up from germline, CDR1 is SGHVS and CDR2 is FQNEAQ. The CDR3 runs to 15 residues. The CDR3 DNA sequence: TGTGCCAGCAGCGACAGCTCATATAGCAATCAGCCCCAGCATTTT. This gives the protein CASSDSSYSNQPQHF. Filled out from reference TRBV7-8 and TRBJ1-5, the complete variable domain reads GAGVSQSPRYKVAKRGQDVALRCDPISGHVSLFWYQQALGQGPEFLTYFQNEAQLDKSGLPSDRFFAERPEGSVSTLKIQRTQQEDSAVYLCASSDSSYSNQPQHFGDGTRLSIL.

V and J are TRBV27 and TRBJ2-7, with D tentatively TRBD1 or TRBD2 (7 bases each). Germline V lookup: CDR1 MNHEY, CDR2 SMNVEV (reference sequence). CDR3 length: 16 amino acids. V gave up 0 bases and J gave up 4 bases, with 16 bases separating them. The CDR3 protein is CASSLSGGGFLYEQYF. For the CDR3, the DNA is TGTGCCAGCAGTTTATCGGGAGGGGGCTTCTTGTACGAGCAGTACTTC.

This clonotype has just one count. The chain joins TRBV20-1 to TRBJ1-2, with D uncertain. V was cut by 4 bases and J by 4 bases, with 10 bases left in between. The CDR3 runs to 12 residues. Germline V gene lookup returns CDR1 DFQATT and CDR2 SNEGSKA (reference sequence). The CDR3 region has the DNA TGCAGTGCTATCAATTTGGGCTATGGCTACACCTTC. Translation gives CSAINLGYGYTF.

Only a few counts were recorded for this clonotype. The chain links TRBV9 to TRBJ2-2; D remains ambiguous. This CDR3 has 12 amino acids. CDR1 and CDR2 (germline): SGDLS, YYNGEE. V was pared by 0 bases and J by 7 bases, with 4 bases between. CDR3 amino acids: CASSVEIGELFF. For the CDR3, the DNA is TGTGCCAGCAGCGTAGAAATCGGGGAGCTGTTTTTT.

The rearrangement joins TRBV10-3 to TRBJ1-1; perhaps TRBD1 as D (5 bases). The V end was cut by 6 bases, the J end by 9 bases, with 20 bases between. This CDR3 contains 14 residues. Germline values: CDR1 ENHRY, CDR2 SYGVKD. The CDR3 reads CAIRSRTSEGKAFF. CDR3 nucleotides: TGTGCCATCAGATCTCGGACAAGCGAGGGGAAAGCTTTCTTT.

This clonotype was seen a few times. The CDR3 protein is CASSTGLAGGPDTQYF. CDR3 coding DNA: TGTGCCAGTAGTACGGGACTAGCGGGGGGGCCGGATACGCAGTATTTT. This chain connects TRBV19 to TRBJ2-3; 16 bases line up with TRBD2. The V and J ends lost 4 bases and 6 bases, in that order; junction bases with no gene match: 4. The CDR3 length is 16 residues. Germline CDR1 and CDR2: LNHDA and SQIVND (reference sequence).

This clonotype was recorded only once. The chain has TRBV2 and TRBJ2-5; 8 bases agree with TRBD2. The CDR3 totals 15 residues. The germline gives CDR1 SNHLY, CDR2 FYNNEI. The V segment lost 4 bases and the J segment 2 bases; nucleotides outside the gene matches: 6. The CDR3, as DNA: TGTGCCAGCAGTGGAGGCTCTAGCGGGCAAGAGACCCAGTACTTC. Protein product: CASSGGSSGQETQYF.

This clonotype appeared a few times. The J gene is TRBJ1-1, the V gene TRBV10-3, with 7 nucleotides matching TRBD1. The CDR3 runs to 13 residues. J was trimmed by 2 bases and V by 10 bases; bases with no gene match: 7. CDR1 is ENHRY and CDR2 is SYGVKD in the germline V gene. The CDR3 loop reads CASTPGGNTEAFF. DNA for the CDR3: TGTGCCAGTACCCCAGGGGGAAACACTGAAGCTTTCTTT.

The chain joins TRBV7-9 to TRBJ2-7; D remains unclear. Germline assignment: CDR1 SEHNR and CDR2 FQNEAQ (reference sequence). The V end lost 6 bases, the J end lost 2 bases, and 11 bases lay between the germline ends. This CDR3 has 13 amino acids. DNA for the CDR3: TGTGCCAGCAGAGAAGACACGGCCTACGAGCAGTACTTC. Translation gives CASREDTAYEQYF.